A single sample gave rise to the 5 T cell receptor beta chains below, sequenced in a study of T-cell memory formation after mild COVID-19. TCRdb redid the calling of the 5' RACE reads with MiXCR, one entry per CDR3 protein. The table has around 440,000 distinct CDR3 sequences, about 20% seen once; the top ten hold 10% to 15%. The material sequenced was PBMCs or a T cell subset sorted from them (not recorded which). The receptors originated from an adult woman who had mild COVID-19 (a few samples of this study predate the infection). Cell type and time point are not known.

The V gene is TRBV10-3, the J gene TRBJ2-3; TRBD2 matches at 8 bases. V shed 3 bases, J shed 2 bases, and the junction held 4 bases outside the gene matches. The CDR3 loop spans 15 amino acids. Germline V lookup: CDR1 ENHRY, CDR2 SYGVKD. The CDR3 region has the DNA TGTGCCATCAGTGAACGGCGGGGGGACACAGATACGCAGTATTTT. Residues: CAISERRGDTDTQYF.

This clonotype came up a few times. V and J are TRBV4-1 and TRBJ2-7, with D hard to call. The V gene lost 1 base and the J gene lost 2 bases, with 12 bases spanning the gap. The CDR3 totals 15 residues. Germline V gene sequence: CDR1 MGHRA, CDR2 YSYEKL. The CDR3 region has the DNA TGCGCCAGCAGCCAAGTCGCTAGAACAGCCTACGAGCAGTACTTC. Its translation is CASSQVARTAYEQYF.

The chain employs TRBV29-1 and TRBJ1-1; no reliable D call. The CDR3 length is 13 residues. Deletions cut 5 bases from V and 0 bases from J, with 10 bases between. From germline, CDR1 is SQVTM and CDR2 ANQGSEA. The CDR3 reads CSVKQRMNTEAFF. DNA of the CDR3: TGCAGCGTTAAACAGCGCATGAACACTGAAGCTTTCTTT.

A few counts support this clonotype. The rearrangement links TRBV12-3 or TRBV12-4 to TRBJ2-2; 8 nucleotides align to TRBD1. The J segment lost 6 bases and the V segment lost 4 bases, leaving 7 bases of the junction unmatched. This CDR3 comprises 15 residues. The CDR3 protein is CASSSLTGGSGELFF. The CDR3 region has the DNA TGTGCCAGCAGTTCACTTACAGGGGGTTCCGGGGAGCTGTTTTTT.

The table lists this clonotype with a count of one. This chain links TRBV7-8 with TRBJ2-7; either TRBD1 or TRBD2 may fit D (9 bases each). The CDR3 contains 18 residues. CDR1 and CDR2 from the germline V gene are SGHVS and FQNEAQ. V was clipped by 5 bases and J by 8 bases, with 31 bases between them. The CDR3 loop reads CASSPSRDRVAGATQQYF. CDR3 DNA sequence: TGTGCCAGCAGCCCGTCCCGGGACAGGGTAGCGGGGGCTACGCAGCAGTACTTC.